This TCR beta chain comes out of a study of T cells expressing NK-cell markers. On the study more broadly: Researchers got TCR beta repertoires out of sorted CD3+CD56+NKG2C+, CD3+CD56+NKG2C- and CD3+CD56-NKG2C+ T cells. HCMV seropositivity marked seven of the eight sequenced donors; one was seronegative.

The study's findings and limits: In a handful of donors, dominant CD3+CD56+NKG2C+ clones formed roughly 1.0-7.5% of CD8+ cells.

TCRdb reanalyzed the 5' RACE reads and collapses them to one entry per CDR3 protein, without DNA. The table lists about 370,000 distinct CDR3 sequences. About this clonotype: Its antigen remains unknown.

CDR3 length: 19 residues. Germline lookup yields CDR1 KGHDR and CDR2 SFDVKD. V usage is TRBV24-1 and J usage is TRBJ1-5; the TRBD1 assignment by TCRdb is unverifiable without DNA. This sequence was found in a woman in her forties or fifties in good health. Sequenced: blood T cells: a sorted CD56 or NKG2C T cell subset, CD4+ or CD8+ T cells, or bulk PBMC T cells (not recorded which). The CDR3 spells CATSDLPDRGILRGQPQHF.